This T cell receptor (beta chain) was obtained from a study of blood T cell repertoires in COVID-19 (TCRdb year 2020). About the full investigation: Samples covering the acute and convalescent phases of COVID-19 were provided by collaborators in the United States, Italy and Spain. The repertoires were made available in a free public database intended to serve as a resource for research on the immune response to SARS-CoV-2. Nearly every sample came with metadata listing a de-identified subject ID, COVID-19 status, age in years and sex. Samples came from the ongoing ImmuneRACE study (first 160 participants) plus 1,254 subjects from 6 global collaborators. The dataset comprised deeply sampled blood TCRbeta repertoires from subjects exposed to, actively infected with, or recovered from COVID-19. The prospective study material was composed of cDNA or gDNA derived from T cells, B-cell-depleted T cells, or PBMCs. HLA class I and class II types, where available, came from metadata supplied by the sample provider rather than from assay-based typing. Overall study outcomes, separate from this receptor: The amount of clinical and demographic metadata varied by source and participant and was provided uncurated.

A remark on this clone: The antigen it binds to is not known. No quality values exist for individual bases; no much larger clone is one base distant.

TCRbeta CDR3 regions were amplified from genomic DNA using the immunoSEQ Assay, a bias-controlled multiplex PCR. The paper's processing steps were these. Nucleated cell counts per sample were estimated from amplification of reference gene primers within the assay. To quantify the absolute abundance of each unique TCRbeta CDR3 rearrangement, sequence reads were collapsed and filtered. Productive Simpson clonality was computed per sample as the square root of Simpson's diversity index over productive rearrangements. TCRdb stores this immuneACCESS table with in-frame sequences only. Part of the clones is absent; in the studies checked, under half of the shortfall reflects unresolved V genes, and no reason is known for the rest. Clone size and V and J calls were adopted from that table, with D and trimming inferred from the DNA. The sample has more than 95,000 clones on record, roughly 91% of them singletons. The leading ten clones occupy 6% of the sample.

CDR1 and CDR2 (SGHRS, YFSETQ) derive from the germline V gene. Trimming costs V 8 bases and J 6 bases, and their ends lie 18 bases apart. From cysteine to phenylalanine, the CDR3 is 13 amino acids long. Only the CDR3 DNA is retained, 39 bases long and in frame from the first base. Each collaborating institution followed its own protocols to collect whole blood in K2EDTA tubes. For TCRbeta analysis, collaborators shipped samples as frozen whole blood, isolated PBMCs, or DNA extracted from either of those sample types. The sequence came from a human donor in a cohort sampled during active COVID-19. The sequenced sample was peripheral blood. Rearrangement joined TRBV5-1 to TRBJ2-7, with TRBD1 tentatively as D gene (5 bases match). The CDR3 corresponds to CARPEGASGEQYF. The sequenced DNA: TGCGCCAGACCAGAAGGGGCATCGGGCGAGCAGTACTTC.